This record covers a single TCR beta chain. The antigen is undetermined. Germline assignment: CDR1 SGHNT and CDR2 YYREEE (reference sequence). The CDR3 totals 15 residues. V was shortened by 1 base and J by 5 bases, with 15 bases between the two germline ends. Used for diagnoses were clinical symptoms, serum thyroxine and TRAb, thyroid ultrasound and orbital computed tomography. This sample stems from a study of T cells in Graves' hyperthyroidism and ophthalmopathy. Overall study results and limits: The model's output predicted ophthalmopathy at a median of about 6.5 months prior to onset.

The source material, RNA transcripts, was used to amplify TCR beta CDR3 regions. First-round RT-PCR with HTBI primers amplified the TCR CDR3 region. Each CDR3 protein gets one entry after TCRdb re-called the multiplex PCR reads with MiXCR. This sample yields more than 550,000 distinct CDR3 sequences, of which 45% are seen a single time; roughly 6.5% belongs to the top ten. The gene calls are TRBV5-4 and TRBJ2-5; the D gene is possibly TRBD2 (6 bases). The sample taken for sequencing was peripheral blood or thyroid tissue (not recorded which). The clonotype originates from an adult man with Graves' disease, either hyperthyroidism or ophthalmopathy (not recorded which). In DNA form, the CDR3 reads TGTGCCAGCAGCTTGATCGGAGGGCCGGATGAGACCCAGTACTTC. Translating it yields CASSLIGGPDETQYF.